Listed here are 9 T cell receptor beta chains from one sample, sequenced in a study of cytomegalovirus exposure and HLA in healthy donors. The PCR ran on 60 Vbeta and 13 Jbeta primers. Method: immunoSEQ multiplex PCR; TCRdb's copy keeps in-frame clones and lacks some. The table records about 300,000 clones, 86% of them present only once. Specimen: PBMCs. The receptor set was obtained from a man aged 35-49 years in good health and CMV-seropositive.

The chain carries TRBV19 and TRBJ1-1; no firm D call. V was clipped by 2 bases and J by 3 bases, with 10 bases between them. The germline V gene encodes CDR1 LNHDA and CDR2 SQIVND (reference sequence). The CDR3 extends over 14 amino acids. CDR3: CASSISGRDTEAFF. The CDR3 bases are TGTGCCAGTAGTATATCGGGGAGGGACACTGAAGCTTTCTTT.

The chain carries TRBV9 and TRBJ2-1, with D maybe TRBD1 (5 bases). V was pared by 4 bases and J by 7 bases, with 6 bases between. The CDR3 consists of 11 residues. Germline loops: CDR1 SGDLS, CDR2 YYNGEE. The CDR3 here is CASSRGNEQFF. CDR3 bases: TGTGCCAGCAGCAGGGGTAATGAGCAGTTCTTC.

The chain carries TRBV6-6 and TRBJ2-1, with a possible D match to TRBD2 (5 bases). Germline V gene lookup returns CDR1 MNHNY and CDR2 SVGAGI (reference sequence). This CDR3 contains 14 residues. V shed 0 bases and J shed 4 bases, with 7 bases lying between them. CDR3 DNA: TGTGCCAGCAGTTACTCGAGGGAGTACAATGAGCAGTTCTTC. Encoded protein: CASSYSREYNEQFF.

The CDR3, as DNA: TGTGCCAGCAGTTTTGGGGGGAGAGTCCAAGAGACCCAGTACTTC. As protein: CASSFGGRVQETQYF. V usage is TRBV27 and J usage is TRBJ2-5; D may be TRBD2 (6 bases). V was cut by 3 bases and J by 1 base, with 12 bases left in between. The CDR3 totals 15 residues. CDR1 is MNHEY, CDR2 SMNVEV, per germline (reference sequence).

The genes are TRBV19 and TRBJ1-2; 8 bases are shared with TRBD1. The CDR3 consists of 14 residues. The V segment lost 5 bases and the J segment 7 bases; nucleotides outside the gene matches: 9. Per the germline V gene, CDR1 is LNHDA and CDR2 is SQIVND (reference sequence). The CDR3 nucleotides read TGTGCCAGTAGTCTCTGGACAGGGAAATCTGGCTACACCTTC. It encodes CASSLWTGKSGYTF.

CDR3 sequence (DNA): TGTGCCAGCAGTGTGGGACAGGCATTCTACGAGCAGTACTTC. Its protein is CASSVGQAFYEQYF. The chain uses TRBV2 and TRBJ2-7; 8 bases agree with TRBD1. The V segment lost 4 bases and the J segment 3 bases; nucleotides outside the gene matches: 5. Germline V gives CDR1 SNHLY, CDR2 FYNNEI. The CDR3 loop spans 14 amino acids.

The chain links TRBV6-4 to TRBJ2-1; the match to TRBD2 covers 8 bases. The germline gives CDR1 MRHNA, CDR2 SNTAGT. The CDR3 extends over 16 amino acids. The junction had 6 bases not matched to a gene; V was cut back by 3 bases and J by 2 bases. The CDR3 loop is CASSDRGAGAYNEQFF. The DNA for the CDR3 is TGTGCCAGCAGTGATCGGGGAGCGGGAGCCTACAATGAGCAGTTCTTC.

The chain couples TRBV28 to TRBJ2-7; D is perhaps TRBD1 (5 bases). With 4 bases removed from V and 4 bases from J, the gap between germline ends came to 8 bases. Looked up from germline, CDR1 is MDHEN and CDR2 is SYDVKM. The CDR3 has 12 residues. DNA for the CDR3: TGTGCCAGCAGTTCCGACAGATACGAGCAGTACTTC. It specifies CASSSDRYEQYF.

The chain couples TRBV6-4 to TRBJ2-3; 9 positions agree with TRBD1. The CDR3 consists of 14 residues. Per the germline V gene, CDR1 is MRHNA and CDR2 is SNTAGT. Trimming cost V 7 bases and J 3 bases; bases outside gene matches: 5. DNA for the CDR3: TGTGCCAGCACCCGGGACAGGGTTACAGATACGCAGTATTTT. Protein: CASTRDRVTDTQYF.